What follows are 16 T cell receptor beta chains derived from one specimen sequenced in a study of T-cell memory formation after mild COVID-19. TCRdb redid the calling of the 5' RACE reads with MiXCR, one entry per CDR3 protein. The repertoire holds around 500,000 distinct CDR3 sequences, with about 20% as singletons. The sequencing input was PBMCs or a T cell subset sorted from them (not recorded which). Receptors were obtained from an adult woman who had mild COVID-19 (a few samples of this study predate the infection). Cell type and time point are not known.

The rearrangement joins TRBV6-6 to TRBJ2-1; 14 nucleotides agree with TRBD2. V lost 4 bases to trimming and J lost 4 bases; unmatched junction nucleotides: 9. CDR1 and CDR2 from the germline V gene are MNHNY and SVGAGI (reference sequence). The length of the CDR3 is 18 residues. CDR3 region: CASSSGTSGSTWYNEQFF. DNA of the CDR3: TGTGCCAGCAGTTCCGGGACTAGCGGGAGTACGTGGTACAATGAGCAGTTCTTC.

Written as DNA, the CDR3 is TGTGCCAGCAGCTTGAGGGGCTATAATTCACCCCTCCACTTT. Protein: CASSLRGYNSPLHF. This chain joins TRBV5-4 and TRBJ1-6; perhaps TRBD1 as D (5 bases). Looked up from germline, CDR1 is SGHNT and CDR2 is YYREEE (reference sequence). The CDR3 spans 14 residues. The V end lost 1 base, the J end lost 3 bases, and 5 bases lay between the germline ends.

This clonotype came up a few times. CDR3 nucleotide sequence: TGTGCCAGCAGCTCGGAAGGGGGGTACACCGGGGAGCTGTTTTTT. This translates into CASSSEGGYTGELFF. The gene calls are TRBV4-2 and TRBJ2-2, with D possibly called TRBD1 or TRBD2 (6 bases each). This CDR3 is 15 amino acids long. The V and J ends lost 5 bases and 3 bases respectively, with 13 bases between them. Germline CDR1 and CDR2: LGHNA and YNFKEQ.

This clonotype was counted at least ten times. The rearrangement links TRBV5-1 to TRBJ2-3, with D possibly matching TRBD2 (5 bases). Germline-derived CDR1 and CDR2 are SGHRS and YFSETQ. Trimming removed 4 bases from V and 2 bases from J, with 17 bases in between. The CDR3 length is 16 residues. For the CDR3, the DNA is TGCGCCAGCAGCCGTGGTCGCTCAGACTACACAGATACGCAGTATTTT. Amino acid sequence: CASSRGRSDYTDTQYF. Full variable domain (missing parts from reference TRBV5-1 and TRBJ2-3): KAGVTQTPRYLIKTRGQQVTLSCSPISGHRSVSWYQQTPGQGLQFLFEYFSETQRNKGNFPGRFSGRQFSNSRSEMNVSTLELGDSALYLCASSRGRSDYTDTQYFGPGTRLTVL.

This clonotype was detected only a few times. The chain links TRBV3-1 to TRBJ1-5; possible D gene TRBD1, 5 bases. This CDR3 comprises 15 residues. Germline V gene sequence: CDR1 LGHDT, CDR2 YNNKEL (reference sequence). V was shortened by 4 bases and J by 3 bases, with 13 bases between the two germline ends. CDR3 DNA sequence: TGTGCCAGCAGCCCCGGGCAGGGTCCCAATCAGCCCCAGCATTTT. Protein product: CASSPGQGPNQPQHF.

The V call is TRBV10-3, the J call TRBJ1-1; 7 nucleotides agree with TRBD1. CDR3 length: 17 amino acids. Trimming took 4 bases from V and 0 from J; bases not matched to a gene: 11. Germline lookup yields CDR1 ENHRY and CDR2 SYGVKD. CDR3 protein: CAISGAGTDYLNTEAFF. The CDR3 DNA is TGTGCCATCAGTGGGGCGGGGACAGATTATTTGAACACTGAAGCTTTCTTT.

The chain is built from TRBV20-1 and TRBJ2-4, with 9 bases that match TRBD1. The germline V gene encodes CDR1 DFQATT and CDR2 SNEGSKA (reference sequence). J gave up 0 bases and V 2 bases, and 5 bases lay outside the gene matches. The CDR3 has 16 amino acids. The CDR3 is CSARKNRGLAKNIQYF. The CDR3 DNA reads TGCAGTGCTAGAAAGAACAGGGGGCTAGCCAAAAACATTCAGTACTTC.

This clonotype was found a few times. The V gene is TRBV7-3, the J gene TRBJ2-1; D uncertain. The CDR3 has 12 amino acids. CDR1 and CDR2 from the germline V gene are SGHTA and FQGTGA. The V end lost 5 bases, the J end lost 10 bases, and 12 bases lay between the germline ends. The CDR3 is CASSPNKGEQFF. CDR3 bases: TGTGCCAGCAGCCCAAACAAGGGCGAGCAGTTCTTC.

This clonotype has more than one count but fewer than ten. The chain employs TRBV25-1 and TRBJ2-1, with 12 nucleotides matching TRBD2. CDR3 size: 16 residues. V was clipped by 1 base and J by 4 bases; unmatched bases: 2. Per germline, CDR1 MGHDK and CDR2 SYGVNS. The CDR3 here is CASSESGLAGYNEQFF. CDR3 nucleotides: TGTGCCAGCAGTGAATCTGGACTAGCGGGGTACAATGAGCAGTTCTTC.

This clonotype was detected only a few times. The V and J genes are TRBV2 and TRBJ2-7, with D possibly matching TRBD2 (5 bases). CDR1 is SNHLY and CDR2 is FYNNEI in the germline V gene. The CDR3 length is 16 residues. V dropped 4 bases and J dropped 4 bases, with 20 bases sitting between them. CDR3 sequence (DNA): TGTGCCAGCAGTGCTATGAGGGAAATAACCGAATACGAGCAGTACTTC. Translation: CASSAMREITEYEQYF.

In this sample, this clonotype turned up many times. The CDR3 region is CASSLIGTLNEQFF. The CDR3 DNA reads as TGTGCCAGCAGCTTAATCGGCACCCTGAATGAGCAGTTCTTC. The V call is TRBV7-3, the J call TRBJ2-1; D gene unclear. Germline V gene data show CDR1 as SGHTA and CDR2 as FQGTGA. Between the trimmed V and J ends, which lost 1 base and 7 bases, there was a span of 11 bases. The CDR3 runs 14 residues.

The V and J genes are TRBV6-5 and TRBJ2-7; either TRBD1 or TRBD2 may fit D (5 bases each). This CDR3 is built from 15 residues. V gave up 6 bases and J gave up 3 bases, with 18 bases separating them. Germline CDR1 MNHEY, CDR2 SVGAGI. CDR3 sequence reads: CASRPTGQVFYEQYF. The CDR3 DNA reads TGTGCCAGCAGACCGACGGGGCAAGTATTCTACGAGCAGTACTTC.

The V call is TRBV19, the J call TRBJ1-2; perhaps TRBD1 as D (6 bases). The germline V gene has CDR1 LNHDA and CDR2 SQIVND (reference sequence). The CDR3 spans 17 residues. V lost 6 bases to trimming and J lost 5 bases, with 25 bases between them. CDR3 in amino acids: CASSYTHSGTSFYGYTF. CDR3 DNA: TGTGCCAGTAGCTACACCCATTCCGGGACATCCTTTTATGGCTACACCTTC.

In its sample, this clonotype was seen many times. V is TRBV27 and J is TRBJ2-1; D call uncertain. Germline V gene sequence: CDR1 MNHEY, CDR2 SMNVEV (reference sequence). Trimming shortened V by 3 bases and J by 0 bases, and 3 bases separated the two germline ends. The CDR3 has 13 residues. The CDR3 DNA is TGTGCCAGCAGTTTGAGCTCCTACAATGAGCAGTTCTTC. This translates into CASSLSSYNEQFF.

The rearrangement uses TRBV7-8 and TRBJ1-2; 7 positions agree with TRBD1. V gave up 3 bases and J gave up 6 bases; unmatched junction bases: 10. CDR3 length: 15 amino acids. Germline V CDR1 and CDR2: SGHVS, FQNEAQ. The CDR3 region is CASSFRTGFRDGYTF. The CDR3 nucleotides read TGTGCCAGCAGCTTTAGGACAGGCTTTCGGGATGGCTACACCTTC.

This clonotype was detected only a few times. The chain has TRBV12-3 or TRBV12-4 and TRBJ1-1, with 8 bases matching TRBD1. The V gene end was trimmed by 3 bases and the J gene end by 6 bases; junction bases not matched to a gene: 9. The CDR3 totals 15 residues. For the CDR3, the DNA is TGTGCCAGCAGTTTGGATAACAGGGGGGCCGCTGAAGCTTTCTTT. Translated: CASSLDNRGAAEAFF.